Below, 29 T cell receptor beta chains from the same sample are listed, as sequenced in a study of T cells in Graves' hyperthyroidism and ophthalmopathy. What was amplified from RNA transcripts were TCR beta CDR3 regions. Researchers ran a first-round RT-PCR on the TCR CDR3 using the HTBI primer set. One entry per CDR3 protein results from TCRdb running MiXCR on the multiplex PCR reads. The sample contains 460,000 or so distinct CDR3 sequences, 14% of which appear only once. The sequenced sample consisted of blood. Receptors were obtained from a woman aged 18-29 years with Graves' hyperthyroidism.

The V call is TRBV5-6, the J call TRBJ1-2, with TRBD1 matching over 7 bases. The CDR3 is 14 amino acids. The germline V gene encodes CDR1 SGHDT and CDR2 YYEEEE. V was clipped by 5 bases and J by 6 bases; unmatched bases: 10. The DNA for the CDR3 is TGTGCCAGCAGTGCGGGACAGATTATCAATGGCTACACCTTC. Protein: CASSAGQIINGYTF.

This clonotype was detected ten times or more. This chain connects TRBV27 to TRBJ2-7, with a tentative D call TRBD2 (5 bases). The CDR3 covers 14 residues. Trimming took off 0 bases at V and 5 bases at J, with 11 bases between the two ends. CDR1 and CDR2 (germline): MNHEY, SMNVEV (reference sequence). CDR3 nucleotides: TGTGCCAGCAGTTTATCGCCGGGATCTCACGAGCAGTACTTC. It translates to CASSLSPGSHEQYF.

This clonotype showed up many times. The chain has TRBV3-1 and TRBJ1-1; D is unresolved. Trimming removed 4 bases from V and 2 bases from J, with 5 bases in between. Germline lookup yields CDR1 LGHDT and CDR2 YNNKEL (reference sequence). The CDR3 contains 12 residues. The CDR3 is CASSPSNTEAFF. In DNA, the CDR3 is TGTGCCAGCAGCCCAAGCAACACTGAAGCTTTCTTT.

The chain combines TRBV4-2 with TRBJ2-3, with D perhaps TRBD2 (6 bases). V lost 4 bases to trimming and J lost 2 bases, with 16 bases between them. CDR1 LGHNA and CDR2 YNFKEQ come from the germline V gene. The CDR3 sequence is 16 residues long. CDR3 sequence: CASSPRGMRATDTQYF. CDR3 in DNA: TGTGCCAGCAGCCCCCGGGGGATGCGGGCCACAGATACGCAGTATTTT.

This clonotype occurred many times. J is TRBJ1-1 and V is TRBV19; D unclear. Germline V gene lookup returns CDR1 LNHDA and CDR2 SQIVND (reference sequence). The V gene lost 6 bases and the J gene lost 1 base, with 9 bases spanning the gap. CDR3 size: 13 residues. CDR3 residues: CASRWRENTEAFF. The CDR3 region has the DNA TGTGCCAGTAGGTGGAGGGAGAACACTGAAGCTTTCTTT.

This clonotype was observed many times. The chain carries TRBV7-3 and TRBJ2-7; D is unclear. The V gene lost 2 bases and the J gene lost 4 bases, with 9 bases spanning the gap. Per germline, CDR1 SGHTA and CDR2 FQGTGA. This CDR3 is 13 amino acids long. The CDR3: CASSLGPEYEQYF. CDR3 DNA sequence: TGTGCCAGCAGCTTAGGCCCGGAGTACGAGCAGTACTTC.

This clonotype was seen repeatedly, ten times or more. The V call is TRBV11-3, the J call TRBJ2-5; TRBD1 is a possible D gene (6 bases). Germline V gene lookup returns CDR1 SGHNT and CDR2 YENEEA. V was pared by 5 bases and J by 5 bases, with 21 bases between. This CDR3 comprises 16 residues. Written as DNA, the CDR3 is TGTGCCAGCAGCCTGCAGGGGTCCTCGAGGAGGGAGACCCAGTACTTC. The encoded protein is CASSLQGSSRRETQYF.

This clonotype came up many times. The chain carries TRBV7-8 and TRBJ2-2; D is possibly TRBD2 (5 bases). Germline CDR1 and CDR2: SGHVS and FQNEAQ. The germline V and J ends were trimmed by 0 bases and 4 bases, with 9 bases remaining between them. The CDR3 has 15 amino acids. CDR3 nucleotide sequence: TGTGCCAGCAGCTTAGCTAGCGAGGGCACCGGGGAGCTGTTTTTT. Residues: CASSLASEGTGELFF. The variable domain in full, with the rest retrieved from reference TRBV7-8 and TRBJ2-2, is GAGVSQSPRYKVAKRGQDVALRCDPISGHVSLFWYQQALGQGPEFLTYFQNEAQLDKSGLPSDRFFAERPEGSVSTLKIQRTQQEDSAVYLCASSLASEGTGELFFGEGSRLTVL.

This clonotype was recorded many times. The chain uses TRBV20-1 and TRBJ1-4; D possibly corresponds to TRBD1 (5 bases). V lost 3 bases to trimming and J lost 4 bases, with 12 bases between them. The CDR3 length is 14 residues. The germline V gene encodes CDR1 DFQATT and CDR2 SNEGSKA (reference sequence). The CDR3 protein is CSARDTVRNEKLFF. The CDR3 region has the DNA TGCAGTGCTAGGGACACGGTCCGTAATGAAAAACTGTTTTTT.

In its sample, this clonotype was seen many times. The chain's CDR3 is CATSDGDSNQPQHF. The CDR3 nucleotides read TGTGCCACCAGTGATGGCGACAGCAATCAGCCCCAGCATTTT. The chain recombines TRBV24-1 with TRBJ1-5; D unclear. Germline CDR1 and CDR2: KGHDR and SFDVKD. Trimming took 3 bases from V and 1 from J, leaving 6 bases between them. The CDR3 totals 14 residues.

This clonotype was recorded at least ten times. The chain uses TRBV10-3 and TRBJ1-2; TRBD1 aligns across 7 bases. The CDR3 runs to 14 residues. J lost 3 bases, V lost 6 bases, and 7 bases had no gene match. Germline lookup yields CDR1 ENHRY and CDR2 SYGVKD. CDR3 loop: CAISRQGIDYGYTF. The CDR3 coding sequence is TGTGCCATCAGCAGACAGGGAATTGACTATGGCTACACCTTC.

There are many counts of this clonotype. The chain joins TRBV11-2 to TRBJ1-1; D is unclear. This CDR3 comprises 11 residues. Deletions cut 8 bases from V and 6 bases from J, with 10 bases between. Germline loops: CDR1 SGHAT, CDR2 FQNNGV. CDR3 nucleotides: TGTGCCAGCGCGGTGATCGCTGAAGCTTTCTTT. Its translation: CASAVIAEAFF.

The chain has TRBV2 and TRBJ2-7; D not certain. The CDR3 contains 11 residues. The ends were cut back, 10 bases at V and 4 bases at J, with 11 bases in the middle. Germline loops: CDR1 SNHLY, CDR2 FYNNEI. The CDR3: CAIGGVYEQYF. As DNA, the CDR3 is TGTGCCATTGGTGGGGTTTACGAGCAGTACTTC. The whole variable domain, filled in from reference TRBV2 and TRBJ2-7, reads EPEVTQTPSHQVTQMGQEVILRCVPISNHLYFYWYRQILGQKVEFLVSFYNNEISEKSEIFDDQFSVERPDGSNFTLKIRSTKLEDSAMYFCAIGGVYEQYFGPGTRLTVT.

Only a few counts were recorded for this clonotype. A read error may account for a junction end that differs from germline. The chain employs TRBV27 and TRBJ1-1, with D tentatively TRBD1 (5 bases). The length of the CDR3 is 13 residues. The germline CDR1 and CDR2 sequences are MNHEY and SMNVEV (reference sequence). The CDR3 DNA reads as TGTGCCAGCAGTTGGGGGAGGGTCACTGGAGCTTTCTTT. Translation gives CASSWGRVTGAFF.

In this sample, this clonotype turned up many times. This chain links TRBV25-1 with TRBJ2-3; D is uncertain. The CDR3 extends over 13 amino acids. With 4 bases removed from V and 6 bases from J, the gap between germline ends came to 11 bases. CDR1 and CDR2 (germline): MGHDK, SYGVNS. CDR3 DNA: TGTGCCAGCAGTGGGGCCGGCTGGGATACGCAGTATTTT. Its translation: CASSGAGWDTQYF.

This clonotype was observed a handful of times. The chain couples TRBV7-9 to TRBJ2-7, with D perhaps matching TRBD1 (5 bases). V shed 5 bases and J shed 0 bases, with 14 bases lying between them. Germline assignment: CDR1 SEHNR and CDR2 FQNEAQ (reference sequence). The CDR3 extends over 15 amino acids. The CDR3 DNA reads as TGTGCCAGCAGCCTACGGTCAGGGTCCTCCTACGAGCAGTACTTC. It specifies CASSLRSGSSYEQYF.

CDR3 residues: CASSPLAGVRFMNIQYF. Written as DNA, the CDR3 is TGTGCCAGCAGCCCCCTAGCGGGAGTAAGGTTTATGAACATTCAGTACTTC. The chain recombines TRBV7-9 with TRBJ2-4; 10 bases map to TRBD2. The CDR3 is made up of 17 amino acids. Trimming took 5 bases from V and 7 from J; bases not matched to a gene: 14. CDR1 is SEHNR, CDR2 FQNEAQ, per germline (reference sequence).

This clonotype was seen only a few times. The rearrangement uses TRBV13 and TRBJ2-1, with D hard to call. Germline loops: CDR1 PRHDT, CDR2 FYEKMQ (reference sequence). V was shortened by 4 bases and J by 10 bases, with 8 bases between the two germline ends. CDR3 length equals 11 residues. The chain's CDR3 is CASSSTWEQFF. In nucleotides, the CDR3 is TGTGCCAGCAGCTCCACTTGGGAGCAGTTCTTC.

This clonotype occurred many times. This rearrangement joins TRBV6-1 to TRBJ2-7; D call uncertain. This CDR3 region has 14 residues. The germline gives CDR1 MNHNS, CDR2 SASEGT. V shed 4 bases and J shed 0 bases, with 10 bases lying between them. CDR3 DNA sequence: TGTGCCAGCAGTGGTCGGGCTAGCTCCTACGAGCAGTACTTC. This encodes CASSGRASSYEQYF.

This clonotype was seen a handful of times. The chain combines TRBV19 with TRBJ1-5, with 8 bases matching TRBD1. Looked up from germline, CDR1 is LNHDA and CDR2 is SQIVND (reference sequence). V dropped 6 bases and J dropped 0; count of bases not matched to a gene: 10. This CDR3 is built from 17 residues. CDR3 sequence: CASSPGQASYSNQPQHF. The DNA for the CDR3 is TGTGCCAGTAGCCCGGGACAGGCCTCTTATAGCAATCAGCCCCAGCATTTT.

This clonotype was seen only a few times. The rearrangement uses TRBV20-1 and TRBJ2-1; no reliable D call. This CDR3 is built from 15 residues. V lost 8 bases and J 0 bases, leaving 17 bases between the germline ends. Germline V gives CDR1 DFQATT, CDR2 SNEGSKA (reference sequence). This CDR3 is CSTTTPLSSYNEQFF. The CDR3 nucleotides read TGCAGTACTACGACTCCTCTTAGCTCCTACAATGAGCAGTTCTTC.

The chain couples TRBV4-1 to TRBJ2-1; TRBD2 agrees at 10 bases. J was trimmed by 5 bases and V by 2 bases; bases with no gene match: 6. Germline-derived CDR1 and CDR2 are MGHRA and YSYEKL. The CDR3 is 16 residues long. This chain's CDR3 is CASSQPSGSPHNEQFF. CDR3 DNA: TGCGCCAGCAGCCAACCTAGCGGGAGTCCCCACAATGAGCAGTTCTTC.

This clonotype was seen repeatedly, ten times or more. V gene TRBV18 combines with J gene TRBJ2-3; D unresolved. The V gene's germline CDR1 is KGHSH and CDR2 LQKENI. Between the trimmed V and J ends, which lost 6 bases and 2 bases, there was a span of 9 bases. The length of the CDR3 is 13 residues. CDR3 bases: TGTGCCAGCTCTTACTCAACCACAGATACGCAGTATTTT. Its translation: CASSYSTTDTQYF.

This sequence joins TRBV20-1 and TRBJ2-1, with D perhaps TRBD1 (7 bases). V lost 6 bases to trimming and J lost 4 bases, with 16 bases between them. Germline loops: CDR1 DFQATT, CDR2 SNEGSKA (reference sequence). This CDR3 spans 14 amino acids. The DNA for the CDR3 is TGCAGTGCGAAACGCGGGACAGCATACAATGAGCAGTTCTTC. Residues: CSAKRGTAYNEQFF.

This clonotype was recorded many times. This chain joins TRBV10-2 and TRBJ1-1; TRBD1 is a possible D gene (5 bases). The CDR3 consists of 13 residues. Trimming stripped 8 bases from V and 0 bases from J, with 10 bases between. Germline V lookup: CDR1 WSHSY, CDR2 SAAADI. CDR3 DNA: TGCGCCAGCTCAGGGCTTCTGAACACTGAAGCTTTCTTT. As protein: CASSGLLNTEAFF.

CDR3 residues: CASSVHGTSGRFHNEQFF. CDR3 DNA: TGTGCCAGCAGCGTTCACGGGACTAGCGGGAGATTCCACAATGAGCAGTTCTTC. This chain links TRBV9 with TRBJ2-1; 14 nucleotides align to TRBD2. This CDR3 region has 18 residues. Germline assignment: CDR1 SGDLS and CDR2 YYNGEE. V shed 2 bases, J shed 5 bases, and the junction held 9 bases outside the gene matches. The complete variable domain, with remaining parts taken from reference TRBV9 and TRBJ2-1, reads DSGVTQTPKHLITATGQRVTLRCSPRSGDLSVYWYQQSLDQGLQFLIQYYNGEERAKGNILERFSAQQFPDLHSELNLSSLELGDSALYFCASSVHGTSGRFHNEQFFGPGTRLTVL.

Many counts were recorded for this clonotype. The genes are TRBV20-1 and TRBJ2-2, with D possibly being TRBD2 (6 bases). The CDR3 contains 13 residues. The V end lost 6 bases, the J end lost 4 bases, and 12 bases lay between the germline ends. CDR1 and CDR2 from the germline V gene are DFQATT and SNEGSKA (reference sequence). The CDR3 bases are TGCAGTGCGGAGGGTCGGGCCACCGGGGAGCTGTTTTTT. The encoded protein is CSAEGRATGELFF.

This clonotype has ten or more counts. CDR3 bases: TGTGCCATCAGTGCCCTAAGTACCGAGGGCGCTGAAGCTTTCTTT. The encoded protein is CAISALSTEGAEAFF. The chain links TRBV10-3 to TRBJ1-1; D is undetermined. The CDR3 runs to 15 residues. Deletions cut 4 bases from V and 6 bases from J, with 18 bases between. The germline V gene has CDR1 ENHRY and CDR2 SYGVKD.

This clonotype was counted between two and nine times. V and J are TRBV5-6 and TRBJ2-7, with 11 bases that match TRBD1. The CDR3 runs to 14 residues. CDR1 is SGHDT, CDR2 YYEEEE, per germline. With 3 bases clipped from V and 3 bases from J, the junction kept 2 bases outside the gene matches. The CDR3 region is CASSWGTGGYEQYF. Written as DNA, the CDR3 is TGTGCCAGCAGCTGGGGGACAGGGGGCTACGAGCAGTACTTC. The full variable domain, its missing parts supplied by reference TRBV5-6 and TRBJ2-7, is DAGVTQSPTHLIKTRGQQVTLRCSPKSGHDTVSWYQQALGQGPQFIFQYYEEEERQRGNFPDRFSGHQFPNYSSELNVNALLLGDSALYLCASSWGTGGYEQYFGPGTRLTVT.